This entry lists 28 T cell receptor beta chains sequenced from one sample in a study of shared clonotypes between healthy human individuals. Assay: immunoSEQ multiplex PCR; the TCRdb copy retains only in-frame clones and omits some. The profile shows roughly 2.5 million clones, just over 90% of them singletons. The material sequenced was naive CD4+ T cells sorted from blood. The sample's subset: CD45RA+ positively selected. The receptors originated from a man between 18 and 29 years old in good health.

This clone was detected only a few times. This chain's CDR3 is CASSLWGGGAMMTEAFF. CDR3 bases: TGTGCCAGCAGCTTATGGGGTGGGGGTGCCATGATGACTGAAGCTTTCTTT. This chain uses TRBV11-2 with TRBJ1-1, with D possibly being TRBD1 (5 bases). The CDR3 is made up of 17 amino acids. Germline-derived CDR1 and CDR2 are SGHAT and FQNNGV. V lost 2 bases to trimming and J lost 5 bases, with 21 bases between them.

This clone was observed a single time. The chain combines TRBV5-1 with TRBJ1-3; D unclear. CDR3 length: 12 residues. Deletions cut 2 bases from V and 8 bases from J, with 8 bases between. The V gene's germline CDR1 is SGHRS and CDR2 YFSETQ. This chain's CDR3 is CASSLGQDTIYF. CDR3 bases: TGCGCCAGCAGCTTAGGGCAAGACACCATATATTTT.

A word on this clone: Different DNA sequences within this sample yield the same CDR3. This chain joins TRBV28 and TRBJ1-2; TRBD1 is a possible D gene (6 bases). V was shortened by 6 bases and J by 1 base, with 12 bases between the two germline ends. Germline CDR1 is MDHEN and CDR2 is SYDVKM. CDR3 length: 14 amino acids. For the CDR3, the DNA is TGTGCCAGCAGCCTTATACAGGGTAACTATGGCTACACCTTC. Translation: CASSLIQGNYGYTF.

Worth noting for this clone: The sample holds other DNA sequences that translate to the same CDR3. The chain employs TRBV10-3 and TRBJ1-4; 8 bases are a match to TRBD1. Germline loops: CDR1 ENHRY, CDR2 SYGVKD. The V segment lost 10 bases and the J segment 8 bases; nucleotides outside the gene matches: 6. This CDR3 contains 12 residues. CDR3 sequence reads: CATGTGNEKLFF. CDR3 nucleotide sequence: TGTGCCACCGGGACAGGAAACGAAAAACTGTTTTTT.

The rearrangement uses TRBV13 and TRBJ2-7, with D possibly TRBD1 on 6 matching bases. The CDR3 totals 14 residues. Germline CDR1 is PRHDT and CDR2 is FYEKMQ (reference sequence). Trimming removed 7 bases from V and 5 bases from J, with 18 bases in between. This CDR3 reads CASTLLTGFHEQYF. The CDR3 DNA reads TGTGCCAGCACCCTCCTCACAGGGTTCCACGAGCAGTACTTC. The variable domain in full, with the rest retrieved from reference TRBV13 and TRBJ2-7, is AAGVIQSPRHLIKEKRETATLKCYPIPRHDTVYWYQQGPGQDPQFLISFYEKMQSDKGSIPDRFSAQQFSDYHSELNMSSLELGDSALYFCASTLLTGFHEQYFGPGTRLTVT.

The genes are TRBV30 and TRBJ1-5, with D possibly TRBD1 on 5 matching bases. The length of the CDR3 is 13 residues. Trimming left V 8 bases short and J 0 bases short, with 11 bases between. Germline values: CDR1 GTSNPN, CDR2 SVGIG (reference sequence). CDR3 in DNA: TGTGCCCTGGGGGTAGATAGCAATCAGCCCCAGCATTTT. Encoded protein: CALGVDSNQPQHF.

In the case of this clone: The same CDR3 can be traced to other DNA sequences in this sample. This sequence joins TRBV9 and TRBJ2-1; D is uncertain. The CDR3 spans 15 residues. V lost 0 bases, J lost 0 bases, and 7 bases lay in between. Germline V gives CDR1 SGDLS, CDR2 YYNGEE. CDR3 nucleotides: TGTGCCAGCAGCGTAGAGCCTAGCTCCTACAATGAGCAGTTCTTC. It translates to CASSVEPSSYNEQFF. The variable domain in full, completed from reference TRBV9 and TRBJ2-1, reads DSGVTQTPKHLITATGQRVTLRCSPRSGDLSVYWYQQSLDQGLQFLIQYYNGEERAKGNILERFSAQQFPDLHSELNLSSLELGDSALYFCASSVEPSSYNEQFFGPGTRLTVL.

This chain uses TRBV5-1 with TRBJ2-5, with TRBD2 matching 9 bases. Germline values: CDR1 SGHRS, CDR2 YFSETQ. CDR3 length: 16 residues. After removal of 6 bases from V and 1 base from J, the junction contained 10 bases not matched to a gene. The CDR3 region is CASTSGLAGFQETQYF. The CDR3 bases are TGCGCCAGCACCTCGGGGCTAGCGGGGTTCCAAGAGACCCAGTACTTC.

This chain joins TRBV27 and TRBJ2-3; TRBD1 agrees at 8 bases. Germline-derived CDR1 and CDR2 are MNHEY and SMNVEV (reference sequence). The CDR3 sequence is 13 residues long. V lost 8 bases and J lost 3; bases outside the gene matches: 4. DNA for the CDR3: TGTGCCAGCTTGGACAGGGTGACAGATACGCAGTATTTT. Translating gives CASLDRVTDTQYF.

The chain has TRBV6-5 and TRBJ1-1; no clear D gene. The CDR3 length is 15 residues. The ends were cut back, 3 bases at V and 1 base at J, with 12 bases in the middle. CDR1 and CDR2 (germline): MNHEY, SVGAGI. The CDR3 coding sequence is TGTGCCAGCAGTTATTTAGGGCGAGGGAACACTGAAGCTTTCTTT. Its protein is CASSYLGRGNTEAFF.

The V and J genes are TRBV5-4 and TRBJ2-4, with D perhaps being TRBD1 or TRBD2 (5 bases each). V was trimmed by 6 bases and J by 6 bases, leaving 10 bases between them. Germline V gene data show CDR1 as SGHNT and CDR2 as YYREEE (reference sequence). CDR3 length: 12 amino acids. Here the CDR3 reads CASTRDGNIQYF. The DNA for the CDR3 is TGTGCCAGCACCCGGGACGGAAACATTCAGTACTTC.

The V gene is TRBV6-6, the J gene TRBJ2-6; unclear D gene. The ends were cut back, 8 bases at V and 0 bases at J, with 8 bases in the middle. Per germline, CDR1 MNHNY and CDR2 SVGAGI (reference sequence). The CDR3 runs 14 residues. This CDR3 reads CASLRHSGANVLTF. CDR3 nucleotide sequence: TGTGCCAGCCTGAGGCACTCTGGGGCCAACGTCCTGACTTTC.

This chain joins TRBV20-1 and TRBJ2-3, with unresolved D. The germline V gene encodes CDR1 DFQATT and CDR2 SNEGSKA (reference sequence). The CDR3 has 11 amino acids. The V and J ends lost 6 bases and 3 bases respectively, with 7 bases between them. The CDR3 protein is CSAPVTDTQYF. CDR3 DNA sequence: TGCAGTGCGCCTGTGACAGATACGCAGTATTTT.

This clone was observed a single time. The chain uses TRBV6-5 and TRBJ1-1, with 12 bases aligning to TRBD1. CDR1 is MNHEY, CDR2 SVGAGI, per germline. With V trimmed by 4 bases and J by 1 base, 4 bases remained unmatched. The CDR3 sequence is 16 residues long. CDR3 DNA sequence: TGTGCCAGCAGTTGGGGACAGGGGGCGAGGAACACTGAAGCTTTCTTT. This codes for CASSWGQGARNTEAFF.

The chain joins TRBV7-9 to TRBJ2-7; TRBD2 agrees at 11 bases. The CDR3 has 15 amino acids. The germline V gene has CDR1 SEHNR and CDR2 FQNEAQ (reference sequence). With 5 bases clipped from V and 1 base from J, the junction kept 4 bases outside the gene matches. The CDR3 DNA sequence: TGTGCCAGCAGCCCTAGCGGGAGGAAGTCCTACGAGCAGTACTTC. As protein: CASSPSGRKSYEQYF. The full variable domain, completed using reference TRBV7-9 and TRBJ2-7, is DTGVSQNPRHKITKRGQNVTFRCDPISEHNRLYWYRQTLGQGPEFLTYFQNEAQLEKSRLLSDRFSAERPKGSFSTLEIQRTEQGDSAMYLCASSPSGRKSYEQYFGPGTRLTVT.

This chain links TRBV5-5 with TRBJ2-1; a weak D match, TRBD2 (5 bases). The CDR3 has 14 residues. In germline, CDR1 is SGHKS, CDR2 YYEKEE (reference sequence). V was clipped by 0 bases and J by 5 bases, with 9 bases between them. CDR3 coding DNA: TGTGCCAGCAGCTTGGGACTACAACACAATGAGCAGTTCTTC. As protein: CASSLGLQHNEQFF.

The gene calls are TRBV5-1 and TRBJ2-5; D possibly corresponds to TRBD2 (6 bases). This CDR3 region has 15 residues. Trimming removed 5 bases from V and 5 bases from J, with 19 bases in between. Germline assignment: CDR1 SGHRS and CDR2 YFSETQ. In DNA form, the CDR3 reads TGCGCCAGCAGAGACCGGACGGGGGAACGGGAGACCCAGTACTTC. Protein: CASRDRTGERETQYF.

This clone was counted a single time. The chain combines TRBV5-1 with TRBJ2-5, with 12 nucleotides matching TRBD1. The germline V gene encodes CDR1 SGHRS and CDR2 YFSETQ. The length of the CDR3 is 17 residues. V lost 2 bases to trimming and J lost 0 bases; unmatched junction nucleotides: 5. This CDR3 reads CASSFGTGGAHQETQYF. Here the CDR3 DNA reads TGCGCCAGCAGCTTCGGGACAGGGGGCGCCCACCAAGAGACCCAGTACTTC.

The chain has TRBV6-6 and TRBJ1-6; perhaps TRBD1 as D (5 bases). Germline values: CDR1 MNHNY, CDR2 SVGAGI (reference sequence). This CDR3 is built from 16 residues. The V end was cut by 2 bases, the J end by 4 bases, with 12 bases between. The CDR3 here is CASSYSQGEYNSPLHF. CDR3 in DNA: TGTGCCAGCAGTTACAGTCAGGGAGAGTATAATTCACCCCTCCACTTT.

The V and J genes are TRBV6-1 and TRBJ2-7; tentative D call: TRBD1 (7 bases). V dropped 7 bases and J dropped 8 bases, with 15 bases sitting between them. Germline-derived CDR1 and CDR2 are MNHNS and SASEGT. The CDR3 extends over 12 amino acids. The CDR3 is CASTRGEVQQYF. DNA of the CDR3: TGTGCCAGCACCAGGGGGGAAGTCCAGCAGTACTTC.

The V and J genes are TRBV5-6 and TRBJ2-7; D might be TRBD2 (6 bases). The CDR3 is 12 amino acids. V lost 3 bases and J 6 bases, leaving 10 bases between the germline ends. Germline V gene data show CDR1 as SGHDT and CDR2 as YYEEEE. CDR3 nucleotide sequence: TGTGCCAGCAGCTCCGGCGGGGCCGAGCAGTACTTC. This translates into CASSSGGAEQYF.

Remarks on this clone: The sample holds other DNA sequences that translate to the same CDR3. The V call is TRBV15, the J call TRBJ2-5, with no clear D. V was shortened by 1 base and J by 5 bases, with 5 bases between the two germline ends. Germline V lookup: CDR1 LNHNV, CDR2 YYDKDF (reference sequence). The CDR3 runs 12 residues. CDR3 coding DNA: TGTGCCACCAGCAGAGTCGGCGAGACCCAGTACTTC. Amino acid sequence: CATSRVGETQYF.

The chain uses TRBV4-3 and TRBJ2-7; 12 bases match TRBD2. Germline V CDR1 and CDR2: LGHNA, YSLEER. V lost 1 base, J lost 2 bases, and 6 bases stayed unmatched. This CDR3 comprises 17 residues. The CDR3 here is CASSQAPLAGGAYEQYF. In DNA form, the CDR3 reads TGCGCCAGCAGCCAAGCGCCCCTAGCGGGAGGGGCCTACGAGCAGTACTTC.

The CDR3 region is CARPSRQGANSPLHF. The CDR3 region has the DNA TGTGCCAGACCCAGTAGACAGGGGGCAAATTCACCCCTCCACTTT. This chain uses TRBV27 with TRBJ1-6; TRBD1 matches 10 bases. Germline CDR1 and CDR2: MNHEY and SMNVEV (reference sequence). V dropped 9 bases and J dropped 7; count of bases not matched to a gene: 9. This CDR3 has 15 amino acids.

The chain links TRBV6-1 to TRBJ1-5; D perhaps matches TRBD1 (6 bases). CDR1 is MNHNS, CDR2 SASEGT, per germline. The CDR3 has 14 amino acids. Trimming shortened V by 6 bases and J by 4 bases, and 13 bases separated the two germline ends. The CDR3: CASSYQTGNQPQHF. Written as DNA, the CDR3 is TGTGCCAGCAGCTACCAGACAGGAAATCAGCCCCAGCATTTT.

The chain has TRBV5-4 and TRBJ2-3; the D gene is possibly TRBD2 (5 bases). Germline CDR1 SGHNT, CDR2 YYREEE (reference sequence). The CDR3 runs to 13 residues. The ends were cut back, 7 bases at V and 3 bases at J, with 12 bases in the middle. The CDR3 reads CASRRPGTDTQYF. CDR3 DNA sequence: TGTGCCAGCCGCCGCCCGGGGACAGATACGCAGTATTTT.

The V gene is TRBV7-9, the J gene TRBJ1-1; D is perhaps TRBD1 (5 bases). This CDR3 has 13 residues. Per the germline V gene, CDR1 is SEHNR and CDR2 is FQNEAQ (reference sequence). The V gene lost 8 bases and the J gene lost 1 base, with 11 bases spanning the gap. DNA of the CDR3: TGTGCCAGCGGGTACGGGGCGAACACTGAAGCTTTCTTT. Amino acid sequence: CASGYGANTEAFF.

This sequence joins TRBV6-1 and TRBJ1-5; D is uncertain. CDR3 length equals 14 residues. Germline V gives CDR1 MNHNS, CDR2 SASEGT. Between the trimmed V and J ends, which lost 2 bases and 0 bases, there was a span of 5 bases. The CDR3 DNA is TGTGCCAGCAGTGAATTAGTTAGCAATCAGCCCCAGCATTTT. Protein sequence: CASSELVSNQPQHF.